The source of this T cell receptor beta chain is a study of shared clonotypes between healthy human individuals. Study-level information: Plates per donor: three CD4 naive, three CD4 memory, two CD8 naive, one CD8 memory.

CD8 memory fractions consisted of CD45RO+ and CCR7-negative CD45RA+ TemRA cells together. Measured with immunoSEQ multiplex PCR; TCRdb has only the in-frame clones, and not every one. The repertoire holds fewer than 130,000 clones, with 65% to 75% as singletons. This clone showed up just a few times. This CDR3 is 13 amino acids long. V lost 5 bases and J 7 bases, leaving 12 bases between the germline ends. The germline V gene encodes CDR1 SGHAT and CDR2 FQNNGV. The gene calls are TRBV11-2 and TRBJ2-1; possibly TRBD2 for D (6 bases). The sequencing input was memory CD8+ T cells sorted from blood. This sample's subset: CD45RO+ cells pooled with CCR7-negative TemRA cells. This receptor was taken from a woman aged 30 to 39 in good health. The CDR3 protein is CASSPGLLNEQFF. CDR3 coding DNA: TGTGCCAGCAGCCCGGGACTTCTAAATGAGCAGTTCTTC.